Reported below is one TCR beta chain. The data originate from a study of cytotoxic CD8 clonotypes in ibrutinib-treated CLL. Study-wide context: The patient breakdown showed roughly ten relapsed/refractory and approximately 15 treatment-naive cases, with under 18 IGHV unmutated. Responses comprised about 24 partial and 2 complete; at median approximately 68 months, about 14 remained remitted and some twelve progressed. Mean yields were about 280,000 productive templates and under 100,000 productive rearrangements per sample.

The germline CDR1 and CDR2 sequences are MGHRA and YSYEKL. V was shortened by 4 bases and J by 4 bases, with 13 bases between the two germline ends. This CDR3 has 14 residues. The data were produced by immunoSEQ multiplex PCR, yet TCRdb's version contains in-frame clones alone and is incomplete. In the table there are about 84,000 clones, around 84% of which are singletons. The sequences come from PBMCs, collected before ibrutinib treatment. The V call is TRBV4-1, the J call TRBJ1-2, with a possible D match to TRBD1 (5 bases). This sequence was found in a human donor with chronic lymphocytic leukemia. In DNA, the CDR3 is TGCGCCAGCAGCCCCCGGGAAGGGGCCTATGGCTACACCTTC. This encodes CASSPREGAYGYTF.